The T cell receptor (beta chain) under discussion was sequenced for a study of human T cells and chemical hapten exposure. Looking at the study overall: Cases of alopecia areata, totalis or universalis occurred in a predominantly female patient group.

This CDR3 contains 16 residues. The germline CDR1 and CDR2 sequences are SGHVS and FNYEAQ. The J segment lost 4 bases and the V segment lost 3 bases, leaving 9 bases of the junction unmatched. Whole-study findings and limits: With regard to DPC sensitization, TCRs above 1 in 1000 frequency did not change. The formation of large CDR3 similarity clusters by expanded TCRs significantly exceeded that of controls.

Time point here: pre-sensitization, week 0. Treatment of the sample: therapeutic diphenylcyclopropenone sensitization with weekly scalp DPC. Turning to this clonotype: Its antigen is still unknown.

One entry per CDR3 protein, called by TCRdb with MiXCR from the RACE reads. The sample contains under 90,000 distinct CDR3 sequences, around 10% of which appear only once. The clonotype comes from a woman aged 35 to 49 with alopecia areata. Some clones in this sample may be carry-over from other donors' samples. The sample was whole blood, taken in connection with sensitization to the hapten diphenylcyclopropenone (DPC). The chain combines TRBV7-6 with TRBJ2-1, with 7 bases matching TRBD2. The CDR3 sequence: CASSFEVGGTYNEQFF. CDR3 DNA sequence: TGTGCCAGCAGCTTCGAAGTCGGGGGGACGTACAATGAGCAGTTCTTC.